Given below is one T cell receptor (beta chain) in context. No antigen is known for it. UMIs and sample barcodes were carried by the TCR alpha and TCR beta cDNA libraries that 5'RACE produced using constant-segment primers. MiXCR was run by TCRdb on the 5' RACE reads, yielding one entry per CDR3 protein. The sample lists about 250,000 distinct CDR3 sequences, roughly 15% seen once, with 2.1% in the top ten. This specimen comes from a study of T-cell memory formation after mild COVID-19. Points from the study as a whole: Clones which contracted sat mainly in CM and EM if CD4+, and in EMRA if CD8+. Clones that shrank (day 15 to 85) were balanced CD4/CD8, whereas later expanders leaned CD4+.

This sequence was found in an adult woman who had mild COVID-19 (a few samples of this study predate the infection). Cell type and time point are not known. Sequencing was performed on PBMCs or a T cell subset sorted from them (not recorded which).

The DNA of the CDR3 is TGTGCCACCAGCAGAGGGGGCAACATTCAGTACTTC. Protein product: CATSRGGNIQYF. The V gene is TRBV15, the J gene TRBJ2-4, with a possible D match to TRBD1 (5 bases). This CDR3 contains 12 residues. CDR1 and CDR2 (germline): LNHNV, YYDKDF (reference sequence). V gave up 1 base and J gave up 7 bases, with 5 bases separating them.